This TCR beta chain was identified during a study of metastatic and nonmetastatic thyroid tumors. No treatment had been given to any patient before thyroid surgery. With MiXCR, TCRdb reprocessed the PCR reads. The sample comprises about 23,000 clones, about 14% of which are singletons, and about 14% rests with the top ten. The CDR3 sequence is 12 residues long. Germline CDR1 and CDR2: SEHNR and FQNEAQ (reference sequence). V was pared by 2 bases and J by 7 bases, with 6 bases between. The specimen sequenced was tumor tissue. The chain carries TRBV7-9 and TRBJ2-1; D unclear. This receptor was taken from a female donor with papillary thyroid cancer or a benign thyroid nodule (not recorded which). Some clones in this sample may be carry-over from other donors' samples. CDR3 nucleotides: TGTGCCAGCAGCTTAATCCGGAATGAGCAGTTCTTC. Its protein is CASSLIRNEQFF.